This is a list of T cell receptor beta chains from one sample in a study of cytomegalovirus exposure and HLA in healthy donors. Produced via immunoSEQ multiplex PCR; TCRdb's table is partial and in-frame only. The data hold about 160,000 clones, with about three quarters observed a single time. Specimen: PBMCs. The source of these receptors is a woman aged 45-65 years in good health and CMV-seropositive. Both conserved end residues are part of each CDR3. D genes are given only for firm matches. The size entry is marked missing in some rows and otherwise reads once, few, many or a size class.

clone size | J gene | V gene | D gene | CDR3 DNA | CDR3 protein
- | TRBJ1-1 | TRBV7-9 | TRBD1 | TGTGCCAGCAGCTCCGCAGGGGGCTGGGCTGAAGCTTTCTTT | CASSSAGGWAEAFF
- | TRBJ1-2 | TRBV2 | - | TGTGCCAGCAGTCAGGGCGGTAACTATGGCTACACCTTC | CASSQGGNYGYTF
once | TRBJ1-2 | TRBV6-1 | - | TGTGCCAGCACCCTAGGGGATGATTCCGCTTATGGCTACACCTTC | CASTLGDDSAYGYTF
- | TRBJ2-5 | TRBV7-2 | TRBD2 | TGTGCCAGCAGCTTATGGAGCGGGAGCCCTGAGACCCAGTACTTC | CASSLWSGSPETQYF
- | TRBJ2-1 | TRBV2 | TRBD2 | TGTGCCAGCCGGTGGGAGGGAATCGGTGAGCAGTTCTTC | CASRWEGIGEQFF
- | TRBJ2-1 | TRBV28 | TRBD1 | TGTGCCAGCAGTGAGGGACAGGGGATTTATGAGCAGTTCTTC | CASSEGQGIYEQFF
- | TRBJ1-2 | TRBV6-6 | - | TGTGCCAGCAGTTACTCGGTGACTGACTATGGCTACACCTTC | CASSYSVTDYGYTF
- | TRBJ2-7 | TRBV28 | - | TGTGCCAGCAGTAGACCGGGGTCGGGCTACGAGCAGTACTTC | CASSRPGSGYEQYF
- | TRBJ2-3 | TRBV9 | TRBD2 | TGTGCCAGCAGCGTATTGGGGGGGAGTACAGATACGCAGTATTTT | CASSVLGGSTDTQYF
- | TRBJ1-1 | TRBV29-1 | - | TGCAGCGTTGAAGGGAGTGAAGCTTTCTTT | CSVEGSEAFF
- | TRBJ2-1 | TRBV2 | TRBD2 | TGTGCCAGCGGGGACTATGGCAATGAGCAGTTCTTC | CASGDYGNEQFF
- | TRBJ2-7 | TRBV19 | TRBD1 | TGTGCCAGTAGTAAGGGTTCTAATCGACAGGGATCCTACGAGCAGTACTTC | CASSKGSNRQGSYEQYF
- | TRBJ2-3 | TRBV7-2 | TRBD2 | TGTGCCAGCAGCTTAGGACTAGCGGCCTCGAGCACAGATACGCAGTATTTT | CASSLGLAASSTDTQYF
few | TRBJ1-1 | TRBV18 | - | TGTGCCAGCTCCCAAGACATGAACACTGAAGCTTTCTTT | CASSQDMNTEAFF
- | TRBJ2-3 | TRBV7-9 | TRBD1 | TGTGCCAGCAGCTCAGCTCGGACAGGTGGATCTTCCCTCGCAGATACGCAGTATTTT | CASSSARTGGSSLADTQYF
- | TRBJ2-5 | TRBV6-1 | - | TGTGCCACCTCCGCTGACAGCGCCCTCCAAGAGACCCAGTACTTC | CATSADSALQETQYF
- | TRBJ1-5 | TRBV7-8 | TRBD1 | TGTGCCAGCAGCCGAAACAGGGGAGGTCAGCCCCAGCATTTT | CASSRNRGGQPQHF
- | TRBJ1-3 | TRBV29-1 | TRBD1 | TGCAGCGTAAACAGGGGGAATGGAAACACCATATATTTT | CSVNRGNGNTIYF
- | TRBJ2-7 | TRBV10-3 | - | TGTGCCATCAGTGAGAGGCACGGGACACCAACCTACGAGCAGTACTTC | CAISERHGTPTYEQYF
once | TRBJ2-7 | TRBV5-1 | TRBD1 | TGCGCCAGCAGCTTTGACAGGGAGTCCTACGAGCAGTACTTC | CASSFDRESYEQYF
- | TRBJ1-1 | TRBV20-1 | - | TGCAGTGCTTCGAGACAGCGCGGGGCCTTT | CSASRQRGAF
- | TRBJ2-5 | TRBV7-9 | TRBD1 | TGTGCCAGCAGGCCCGGGACAGGGGGCCAAGAGACCCAGTACTTC | CASRPGTGGQETQYF
few | TRBJ2-1 | TRBV7-9 | TRBD2 | TGTGCCAGCAGCCCCCGGACTAGCGGGAGAGATGAGCAGTTCTTC | CASSPRTSGRDEQFF
- | TRBJ1-4 | TRBV29-1 | - | TGCAGCGTCGGACATGCAACTAATGAAAAACTGTTTTTT | CSVGHATNEKLFF
- | TRBJ1-5 | TRBV28 | - | TGTGCCAGCAGTTTATTGGCTAGGATTAGCAATCAGCCCCAGCATTTT | CASSLLARISNQPQHF
- | TRBJ1-5 | TRBV2 | TRBD1 | TGTGCCAGCAGCGGAGGCCAGGGGGCGAGGGGTAGCAATCAGCCCCAGCATTTT | CASSGGQGARGSNQPQHF
- | TRBJ1-1 | TRBV9 | - | TGTGCCAGCAGCCCCGCCCCGGCGGGAGGAGGGCCTGAAGCTTTCTTT | CASSPAPAGGGPEAFF
- | TRBJ1-1 | TRBV13 | TRBD1 | TGTGCCAGCAGCCAAGCCAGGGGGCTGAGCCGCAACACTGAAGCTTTCTTT | CASSQARGLSRNTEAFF
once | TRBJ2-3 | TRBV5-1 | TRBD1 | TGCGCCAGCAGCGTTCGGGACAGGAGCACAGATACGCAGTATTTT | CASSVRDRSTDTQYF
- | TRBJ1-5 | TRBV19 | TRBD1 | TGTGCCAGTAGTATAGACCTGGACAGGGGCAATCAGCCCCAGCATTTT | CASSIDLDRGNQPQHF
once | TRBJ2-1 | TRBV7-8 | TRBD2 | TGTGCCAGCAGCAAGCGGGAGGGCAGCTCCTACAATGAGCAGTTCTTC | CASSKREGSSYNEQFF
- | TRBJ1-2 | TRBV19 | TRBD1 | TGTGCCAGTAGTATTTGGGCCCTTCCAGGGGGAGGCTATGGCTACACCTTC | CASSIWALPGGGYGYTF
- | TRBJ2-7 | TRBV19 | - | TGTGCCAGTAGTCCCAGAATCTACGAGCAGTACTTC | CASSPRIYEQYF
once | TRBJ2-5 | TRBV18 | TRBD1 | TGTGCCAGCTCAGGACAGGGATCCCTCCAAGAGACCCAGTACTTC | CASSGQGSLQETQYF
- | TRBJ2-1 | TRBV5-6 | - | TGTGCCAGCAGCTTTATGGGAGAGGGGCAGTTCTTC | CASSFMGEGQFF
- | TRBJ1-3 | TRBV10-3 | TRBD1 | TGTGCCATCGGAACCGGGACAGGGGCCTTTGGAAACACCATATATTTT | CAIGTGTGAFGNTIYF
- | TRBJ1-2 | TRBV19 | - | TGTGCCAGTAGTCCTACAGGGTTGTATGGCTACACCTTC | CASSPTGLYGYTF
- | TRBJ2-3 | TRBV10-1 | - | TGCGCCAGCAGTACTTTGGATACGCAGTATTTT | CASSTLDTQYF
- | TRBJ1-2 | TRBV5-1 | - | TGCGCCAGCAGCTTGGCCGGGGGGGATAGGAGTGGCTACACCTTC | CASSLAGGDRSGYTF
- | TRBJ1-3 | TRBV14 | - | TGTGCCAGCAGCCAACTACCTGGAAACACCATATATTTT | CASSQLPGNTIYF
- | TRBJ2-3 | TRBV19 | TRBD2 | TGTGCCAGTAGTACAAACACCTACCTGACGGGAGGGAACACAGATACGCAGTATTTT | CASSTNTYLTGGNTDTQYF
- | TRBJ1-1 | TRBV14 | - | TGTGCCAGCAGCCAAAGGGGGGGATTGGGGGACACTGAAGCTTTCTTT | CASSQRGGLGDTEAFF
few | TRBJ2-7 | TRBV7-6 | TRBD1 | TGTGCCAGCAGCTTATTCGTGGGACAGCTCTACGAGCAGTACTTC | CASSLFVGQLYEQYF
- | TRBJ2-1 | TRBV6-1 | - | TGTGCCAGCAATCCCCCTCCGAGGGCGCAAGATGAGCAGTTCTTC | CASNPPPRAQDEQFF
- | TRBJ2-1 | TRBV4-1 | TRBD2 | TGCGCCAGCAGCCAAGGGGCTAGCGGGGAGTACAATGAGCAGTTCTTC | CASSQGASGEYNEQFF
- | TRBJ2-7 | TRBV27 | - | TGTGCCAGCACGTCGACAGGAGCTTACGAGCAGTACTTC | CASTSTGAYEQYF
- | TRBJ2-2 | TRBV28 | - | TGTGCCAGCAGTTTAGGAGGAACCGGGGAGCTGTTTTTT | CASSLGGTGELFF
few | TRBJ1-5 | TRBV5-6 | - | TGTGCCAGCAGCTTTCTCGATCAGCCCCAGCATTTT | CASSFLDQPQHF
- | TRBJ2-7 | TRBV19 | - | TGTGCCAGTAGTATAGCTGGGGGCGCAAAGTCCGAGCAGTACTTC | CASSIAGGAKSEQYF
- | TRBJ2-6 | TRBV19 | TRBD2 | TGTGCCAGTAGTGCGAAGGGACTAGCGGGGGCTCACTCTGGGGCCAACGTCCTGACTTTC | CASSAKGLAGAHSGANVLTF
once | TRBJ2-5 | TRBV5-6 | TRBD2 | TGTGCCAGCACTGGGACTAGCGGGAGTGAGACCCAGTACTTC | CASTGTSGSETQYF
- | TRBJ2-3 | TRBV7-2 | - | TGTGCCAGCAGGTTTATCACAGATACGCAGTATTTT | CASRFITDTQYF
- | TRBJ2-5 | TRBV29-1 | - | TGCAGCGTCCTATTTCCTGGGCTGACCCAGTACTTC | CSVLFPGLTQYF
- | TRBJ2-7 | TRBV19 | - | TGTGCCAGTAGTATGACGGGTCGGGGAAGGGACGAGCAGTACTTC | CASSMTGRGRDEQYF